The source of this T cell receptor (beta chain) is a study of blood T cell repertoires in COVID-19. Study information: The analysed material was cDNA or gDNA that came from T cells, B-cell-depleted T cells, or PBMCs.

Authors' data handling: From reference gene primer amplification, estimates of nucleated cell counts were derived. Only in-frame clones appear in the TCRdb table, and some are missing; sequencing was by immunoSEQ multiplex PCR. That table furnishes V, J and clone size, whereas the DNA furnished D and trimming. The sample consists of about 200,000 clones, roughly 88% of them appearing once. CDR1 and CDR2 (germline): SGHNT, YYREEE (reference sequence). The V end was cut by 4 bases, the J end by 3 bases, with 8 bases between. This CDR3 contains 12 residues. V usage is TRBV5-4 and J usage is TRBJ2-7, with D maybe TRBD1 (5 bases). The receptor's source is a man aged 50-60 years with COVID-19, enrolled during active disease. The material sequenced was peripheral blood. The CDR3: CASSQGVYEQYF. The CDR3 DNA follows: TGTGCCAGCAGCCAAGGGGTCTACGAGCAGTACTTC.